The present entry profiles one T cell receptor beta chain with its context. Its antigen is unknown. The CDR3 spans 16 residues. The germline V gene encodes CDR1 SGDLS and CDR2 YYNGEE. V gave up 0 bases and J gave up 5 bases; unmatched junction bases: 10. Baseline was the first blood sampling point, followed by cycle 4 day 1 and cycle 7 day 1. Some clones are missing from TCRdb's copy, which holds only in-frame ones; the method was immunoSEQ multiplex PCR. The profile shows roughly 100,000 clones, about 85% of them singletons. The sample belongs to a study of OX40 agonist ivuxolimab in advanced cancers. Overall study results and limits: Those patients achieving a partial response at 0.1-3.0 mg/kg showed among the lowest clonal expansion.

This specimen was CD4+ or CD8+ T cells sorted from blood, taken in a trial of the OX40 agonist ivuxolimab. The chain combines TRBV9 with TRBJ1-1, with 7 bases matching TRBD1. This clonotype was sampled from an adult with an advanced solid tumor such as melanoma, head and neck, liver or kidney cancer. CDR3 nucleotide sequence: TGTGCCAGCAGCGTAGAGGCGGTCGCAGGGGGGACTGAAGCTTTCTTT. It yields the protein CASSVEAVAGGTEAFF.